A single sample is the source of the 15 T cell receptor beta chains below, sequenced in a study of T-cell reconstitution after alpha-beta-depleted transplantation in children. A library of TCRbeta sequences, prepared with unique molecular identifiers, was generated. TCRdb analysed the PCR reads with MiXCR anew, one entry per CDR3 protein. The sample holds 200,000 to 250,000 distinct CDR3 sequences, about 9.6% seen once. Sequenced here: PBMCs from the stem cell graft donor, sampled from the stem cell graft. All receptors derive from a human donor who donated a stem cell graft to a child with SCID.

At least ten counts were recorded for this clonotype. CDR3 loop: CASSLEPASPLHF. DNA for the CDR3: TGTGCCAGCAGCTTAGAGCCGGCTTCACCCCTCCACTTT. The chain is built from TRBV7-2 and TRBJ1-6; D not resolved. The CDR3 extends over 13 amino acids. From germline, CDR1 is SGHTA and CDR2 FQGNSA. The V end was cut by 1 base, the J end by 9 bases, with 7 bases between. The variable domain in full, with the rest retrieved from reference TRBV7-2 and TRBJ1-6, is GAGVSQSPSNKVTEKGKDVELRCDPISGHTALYWYRQSLGQGLEFLIYFQGNSAPDKSGLPSDRFSAERTGGSVSTLTIQRTQQEDSAVYLCASSLEPASPLHFGNGTRLTVT.

This clonotype appeared many times. This chain connects TRBV7-2 to TRBJ1-3; no clear D gene. This CDR3 comprises 13 residues. CDR1 is SGHTA, CDR2 FQGNSA, per germline. V was pared by 4 bases and J by 0 bases, with 4 bases between. CDR3 loop: CASSWDSGNTIYF. The CDR3 DNA sequence: TGTGCCAGCAGCTGGGACTCTGGAAACACCATATATTTT.

Many counts were recorded for this clonotype. The rearrangement uses TRBV12-3 or TRBV12-4 and TRBJ1-3; D is uncertain. The CDR3 runs 15 residues. V was shortened by 3 bases and J by 0 bases, with 9 bases between the two germline ends. DNA for the CDR3: TGTGCCAGCAGTTTCTCTTTCGGCTCTGGAAACACCATATATTTT. It yields the protein CASSFSFGSGNTIYF.

This clonotype was recorded at least ten times. The rearrangement joins TRBV12-3 or TRBV12-4 to TRBJ1-2, with D maybe TRBD1 (5 bases). The CDR3 extends over 14 amino acids. V was trimmed by 5 bases and J by 3 bases, leaving 13 bases between them. This CDR3 is CASSKGQGHYGYTF. The CDR3, as DNA: TGTGCCAGCAGTAAGGGCCAGGGCCACTATGGCTACACCTTC.

In its sample, this clonotype was seen many times. The chain links TRBV27 to TRBJ1-2, with D maybe TRBD1 (5 bases). The CDR3 consists of 13 residues. V gave up 4 bases and J gave up 8 bases, with 14 bases separating them. Germline V lookup: CDR1 MNHEY, CDR2 SMNVEV (reference sequence). CDR3 sequence (DNA): TGTGCCAGCAGTTCGGGACTGCCGAGAGGCTACACCTTC. The encoded protein is CASSSGLPRGYTF.

This clonotype was observed at least ten times. The rearrangement joins TRBV7-3 to TRBJ1-1; D is unclear. CDR1 and CDR2 (germline): SGHTA, FQGTGA. Trimming removed 2 bases at V and 5 bases at J, with 9 bases between. The CDR3 is 13 amino acids. DNA for the CDR3: TGTGCCAGCAGCTTAGAGCCCGCAACTGAAGCTTTCTTT. Translating it yields CASSLEPATEAFF. Full variable domain (outside the CDR3, taken from reference TRBV7-3 and TRBJ1-1): GAGVSQTPSNKVTEKGKYVELRCDPISGHTALYWYRQSLGQGPEFLIYFQGTGAADDSGLPNDRFFAVRPEGSVSTLKIQRTERGDSAVYLCASSLEPATEAFFGQGTRLTVV.

This clonotype showed up many times. The gene calls are TRBV5-1 and TRBJ1-2, with D perhaps TRBD1 (5 bases). This CDR3 comprises 14 residues. Germline V gene sequence: CDR1 SGHRS, CDR2 YFSETQ. The V and J ends lost 2 bases and 5 bases respectively, with 13 bases between them. Here the CDR3 reads CASSFFGTDYGYTF. The CDR3, as DNA: TGCGCCAGCAGCTTTTTCGGGACGGATTATGGCTACACCTTC.

This clonotype was seen repeatedly, ten times or more. V is TRBV20-1 and J is TRBJ2-3, with D unclear. The ends were cut back, 6 bases at V and 2 bases at J, with 15 bases in the middle. Germline assignment: CDR1 DFQATT and CDR2 SNEGSKA (reference sequence). The length of the CDR3 is 14 residues. In DNA, the CDR3 is TGCAGTGCCCCGGGTCTCCCTTCCACAGATACGCAGTATTTT. It yields the protein CSAPGLPSTDTQYF.

This clonotype was seen only a few times. The chain carries TRBV28 and TRBJ2-4, with D unresolved. The CDR3 totals 15 residues. V lost 5 bases and J lost 4, with 15 bases in between. Germline V gene data show CDR1 as MDHEN and CDR2 as SYDVKM. The DNA of the CDR3 is TGTGCCAGCAGTCCCCCCGGGTGGGCAAAAAACATTCAGTACTTC. It encodes CASSPPGWAKNIQYF.

This clonotype showed up just a few times. This chain links TRBV10-3 with TRBJ1-4; D is perhaps TRBD1 (5 bases). Trimming shortened V by 0 bases and J by 5 bases, and 10 bases separated the two germline ends. Germline CDR1 is ENHRY and CDR2 is SYGVKD. The CDR3 length is 15 residues. The CDR3 bases are TGTGCCATCAGTGAGTCTGGGGACCCGAATGAAAAACTGTTTTTT. It translates to CAISESGDPNEKLFF.

This clonotype was picked up many times. The chain combines TRBV12-3 or TRBV12-4 with TRBJ2-1; D is unresolved. There are 15 residues in the CDR3. Trimming left V 7 bases short and J 3 bases short, with 16 bases between. In DNA, the CDR3 is TGTGCCAGCAATGATTGGGGTGGGATCTACAATGAGCAGTTCTTC. Translation: CASNDWGGIYNEQFF.

This clonotype was seen many times. The chain employs TRBV7-2 and TRBJ1-6; D gene uncertain. Trimming cost V 3 bases and J 6 bases, with 6 bases left between them. The CDR3 totals 13 residues. From germline, CDR1 is SGHTA and CDR2 FQGNSA. The CDR3 spells CASSFSLNSPLHF. The CDR3 DNA reads as TGTGCCAGCAGCTTTTCCCTTAATTCACCCCTCCACTTT. Variable domain in full (rest from reference TRBV7-2 and TRBJ1-6): GAGVSQSPSNKVTEKGKDVELRCDPISGHTALYWYRQSLGQGLEFLIYFQGNSAPDKSGLPSDRFSAERTGGSVSTLTIQRTQQEDSAVYLCASSFSLNSPLHFGNGTRLTVT.

This clonotype came up many times. The chain couples TRBV5-6 to TRBJ1-5; 7 bases match TRBD1. Germline V gene data show CDR1 as SGHDT and CDR2 as YYEEEE. The CDR3 has 17 residues. The trim removed 0 bases at V and 2 bases at J, leaving 8 bases unmatched. The CDR3 DNA sequence: TGTGCCAGCAGCTTGGGACAGGGAACATATGGCAATCAGCCCCAGCATTTT. It translates to CASSLGQGTYGNQPQHF.

This clonotype was counted many times. The rearrangement uses TRBV12-3 or TRBV12-4 and TRBJ1-5; 8 bases are a match to TRBD1. With V trimmed by 6 bases and J by 2 bases, 9 bases remained unmatched. The CDR3 contains 16 residues. For the CDR3, the DNA is TGTGCCAGCAGCACCCAGGGGGCAAAGGGCAATCAGCCCCAGCATTTT. It is translated as CASSTQGAKGNQPQHF.

This clonotype was seen at least ten times. This chain uses TRBV4-1 with TRBJ2-3; a possible D gene is TRBD2 (5 bases). V lost 1 base, J lost 5 bases, and 7 bases lay in between. Germline V CDR1 and CDR2: MGHRA, YSYEKL. This CDR3 comprises 13 residues. CDR3 in DNA: TGCGCCAGCAGCCAAGCGGGATTAGATACGCAGTATTTT. This codes for CASSQAGLDTQYF.